The clone carrying this T cell receptor (beta chain) occurred a few times. Amplification yielded TCR beta CDR3 regions, with RNA transcripts as the source. Carried out on the TCR CDR3, a first-round RT-PCR used the HTBI primer set. TCRdb ran MiXCR on the multiplex PCR reads and lists one entry per CDR3 protein. The sample includes roughly 380,000 distinct CDR3 sequences, about 14% of them seen just once. The record originates from a study of T cells in Graves' hyperthyroidism and ophthalmopathy. Germline assignment: CDR1 MGHRA and CDR2 YSYEKL. The CDR3 length is 17 residues. The J segment lost 1 base and the V segment lost 2 bases, leaving 9 bases of the junction unmatched.

The chain joins TRBV4-1 to TRBJ2-5; 8 positions agree with TRBD1. The clonotype comes from a woman aged 60 to 75 with Graves' hyperthyroidism. The sample consisted of blood. Here the CDR3 reads CASSQSLRGQFQETQYF. The CDR3 coding sequence is TGCGCCAGCAGCCAATCACTCAGGGGGCAATTCCAAGAGACCCAGTACTTC.